This T cell receptor beta chain was obtained from a study of cytomegalovirus exposure and HLA in healthy donors. The PCR contained 60 Vbeta and 13 Jbeta primers. The data were produced by immunoSEQ multiplex PCR, yet TCRdb's version contains in-frame clones alone and is incomplete. This sample yields 250,000 to 350,000 clones, of which approximately 90% are seen a single time; roughly 4% belongs to the top ten. Comment on this clone: A junction boundary mismatches the germline segment, possibly from a read error.

This CDR3 has 14 amino acids. Germline lookup yields CDR1 SGHNT and CDR2 YYREEE (reference sequence). The sequenced sample was PBMCs. This sequence was found in a man aged 40-49 years in good health and CMV-seropositive. The chain combines TRBV5-4 with TRBJ2-5, with D possibly TRBD2 on 5 matching bases. DNA for the CDR3: TGTGCCAGCAGCTTGGGTAGCGCACAAGGGACCCAGTACTTC. This codes for CASSLGSAQGTQYF.